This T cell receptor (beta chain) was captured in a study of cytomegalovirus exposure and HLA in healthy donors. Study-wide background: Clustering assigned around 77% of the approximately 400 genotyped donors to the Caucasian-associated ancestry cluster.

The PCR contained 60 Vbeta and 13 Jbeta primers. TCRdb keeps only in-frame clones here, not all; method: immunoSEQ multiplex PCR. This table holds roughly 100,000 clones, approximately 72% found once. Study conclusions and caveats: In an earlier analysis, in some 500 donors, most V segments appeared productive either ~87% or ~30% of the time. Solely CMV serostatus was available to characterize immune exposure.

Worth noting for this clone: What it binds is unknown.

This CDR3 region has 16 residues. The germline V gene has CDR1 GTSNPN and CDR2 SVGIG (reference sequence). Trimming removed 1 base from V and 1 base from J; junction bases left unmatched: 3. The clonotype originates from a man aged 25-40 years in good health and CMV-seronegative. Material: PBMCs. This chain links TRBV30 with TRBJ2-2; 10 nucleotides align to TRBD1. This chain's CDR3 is CAWSDWDRGNTGELFF. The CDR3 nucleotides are TGTGCCTGGAGTGACTGGGACAGGGGGAACACCGGGGAGCTGTTTTTT.